This T cell receptor beta chain was recovered during a study of cytomegalovirus exposure and HLA in healthy donors. This clone was observed a few times. No antigen is known for it. Study results and caveats: Researchers counted roughly 150 TCR beta chains as cytomegalovirus-associated. An apparent linkage of common viral pathogens to several of the most significant clusters emerged in a later analysis. Per a later analysis, HLA-associated TCR beta chains showed more clonal expansion than other, equally common TCR beta chains. Beyond CMV serostatus, there was no information to go on about immune exposure.

This CDR3 spans 13 amino acids. V gave up 2 bases and J gave up 4 bases, with 11 bases separating them. Per germline, CDR1 GTSNPN and CDR2 SVGIG (reference sequence). The PCR made use of 60 Vbeta and 13 Jbeta primers. The method was immunoSEQ multiplex PCR; TCRdb's version includes in-frame clones alone and lacks a portion of them. The sample carries under 200,000 clones, 12% recorded once. Sequenced: PBMCs. This chain joins TRBV30 and TRBJ1-1, with D unresolved. The receptor was isolated from a middle-aged man in good health and CMV-seropositive. The CDR3 coding sequence is TGTGCCTGGAGTACAGAGGGCGGCACTGAAGCTTTCTTT. Protein: CAWSTEGGTEAFF.